A selection of T cell receptor beta chains follows, all from one sample in a study of cytomegalovirus exposure and HLA in healthy donors. Assay used: immunoSEQ multiplex PCR; TCRdb lists only in-frame clones, some missing. Of under 200,000 clones in the sample, 82% are singletons; the top ten hold about 1.4%. The material sequenced was PBMCs. Receptor source: a girl aged 5-17 years in good health and CMV-seropositive. Each CDR3 is given without its conserved first and last residue. Fields, in order: V gene, CDR3 protein.

v_gene: TRBV27
CDR3aa: ATPPSGSYEQY

v_gene: TRBV30
CDR3aa: ACDRGEYYGYT

v_gene: TRBV7-2
CDR3aa: ASSLVGVQSYEQY

v_gene: TRBV7-9
CDR3aa: ASSRTSGSFFAGELF

v_gene: TRBV30
CDR3aa: AWSPPRLDTQY

v_gene: TRBV28
CDR3aa: ASSLPVRHGYT

v_gene: TRBV25-1
CDR3aa: ASSEFGITDTQY

v_gene: TRBV6-6
CDR3aa: ASSLFDRERGQY

v_gene: TRBV27
CDR3aa: AAGAEGTGVLRGTNEQF

v_gene: TRBV5-1
CDR3aa: ASSARENEQF

v_gene: TRBV6-5
CDR3aa: ASSWDRGQVIQY

v_gene: TRBV4-1
CDR3aa: ASSQEAGALWELF